These 26 T cell receptor beta chains were all obtained from the same sample, sequenced in a study of blood T cells in healthy people across ages. Alongside a J-beta primer mix, a sample-barcoded 5' primer served in a second PCR lasting roughly 6 to 11 cycles. One entry per CDR3 protein, called by TCRdb with MiXCR from the 5' RACE reads. The sample carries about 1.5 million distinct CDR3 sequences, 40% to 50% recorded once. The sequenced sample was blood. The receptors come from a woman in her late teens or twenties in good health.

This rearrangement joins TRBV20-1 to TRBJ2-1, with D possibly being TRBD1 (5 bases). Germline V CDR1 and CDR2: DFQATT, SNEGSKA (reference sequence). V lost 2 bases and J lost 6, with 14 bases in between. This CDR3 comprises 14 residues. For the CDR3, the DNA is TGCAGTGCTAGATTGACTGGACAATTCAATGAGCAGTTCTTC. It translates to CSARLTGQFNEQFF.

This clonotype occurred many times. The chain has TRBV28 and TRBJ2-1; 13 positions agree with TRBD2. The CDR3 covers 18 residues. Germline CDR1 is MDHEN and CDR2 is SYDVKM. Losses at the gene ends were 5 bases for V and 7 bases for J; bases not matched to a gene: 14. The CDR3 DNA follows: TGTGCCAGCAGTCCCGATAAGAGGACTAGCGGGAGCGGGAATGAGCAGTTCTTC. As protein: CASSPDKRTSGSGNEQFF.

CDR3 nucleotide sequence: TGCAGCGTTGGCCTCGAGGGGCGCTACGAGCAGTACTTC. Translated: CSVGLEGRYEQYF. V usage is TRBV29-1 and J usage is TRBJ2-7; perhaps D is TRBD1 or TRBD2 (5 bases each). The germline gives CDR1 SQVTM, CDR2 ANQGSEA. V lost 4 bases and J 3 bases, leaving 13 bases between the germline ends. The CDR3 loop spans 13 amino acids.

This clonotype turned up a few times. V is TRBV2 and J is TRBJ1-2, with TRBD1 identical over 8 bases. CDR1 is SNHLY, CDR2 FYNNEI, per germline. The CDR3 loop spans 16 amino acids. V shed 9 bases and J 3 bases; nucleotides not matched to a gene: 15. Here the CDR3 reads CARTQTGASTYYGYTF. CDR3 in DNA: TGTGCCAGGACTCAGACAGGGGCCTCCACTTACTATGGCTACACCTTC.

In its sample, this clonotype was seen a few times. V and J are TRBV12-3 or TRBV12-4 and TRBJ1-5; a possible D gene is TRBD1 (6 bases). V was shortened by 5 bases and J by 4 bases, with 12 bases between the two germline ends. The CDR3 spans 14 residues. CDR3 sequence reads: CASSPRQVNQPQHF. The DNA for the CDR3 is TGTGCCAGCAGTCCACGACAGGTTAATCAGCCCCAGCATTTT.

This sequence joins TRBV20-1 and TRBJ2-1; 9 bases map to TRBD2. The DNA end lines up better with TRBJ2-7; the J call may be wrong. Germline V gene sequence: CDR1 DFQATT, CDR2 SNEGSKA (reference sequence). CDR3 size: 17 residues. DNA of the CDR3: TGCAGTGCTAGCTCTGCGGGAGGGTCCTCAGTCTACAATGAGCAGTACTTC. Protein sequence: CSASSAGGSSVYNEQYF.

This clonotype was picked up a small number of times. The V call is TRBV2, the J call TRBJ2-5; 7 nucleotides line up with TRBD1. The CDR3 sequence is 11 residues long. V shed 11 bases, J shed 3 bases, and the junction held 3 bases outside the gene matches. Germline V gene lookup returns CDR1 SNHLY and CDR2 FYNNEI. CDR3 sequence (DNA): TGTGCCTTCGGGACAGAAGAGACCCAGTACTTC. Its translation is CAFGTEETQYF.

In regard to this clonotype: A read error may produce the germline difference seen at one junction end. The chain couples TRBV6-5 to TRBJ2-7; TRBD1 agrees at 10 bases. Germline V CDR1 and CDR2: MNHEY, SVGAGI. The CDR3 has 15 amino acids. The CDR3 sequence: CACSSLTGGGYEQYF. The DNA for the CDR3 is TGTGCCTGCAGTTCATTGACAGGGGGCGGCTACGAGCAGTACTTC.

This chain uses TRBV25-1 with TRBJ2-2, with 7 bases identical to TRBD2. The CDR3 runs to 13 residues. The V segment lost 7 bases and the J segment 7 bases; nucleotides outside the gene matches: 6. The V gene's germline CDR1 is MGHDK and CDR2 SYGVNS. In nucleotides, the CDR3 is TGTGCCAGCACCCGACTAGCTAGCGGGGAGCTGTTTTTT. Encoded protein: CASTRLASGELFF.

Only a few counts were recorded for this clonotype. CDR3 loop: CSARGGQGSAAGELFF. CDR3 nucleotides: TGCAGTGCTAGAGGAGGCCAGGGAAGCGCGGCCGGGGAGCTGTTTTTT. V usage is TRBV20-1 and J usage is TRBJ2-2, with a tentative D call TRBD1 (5 bases). V gave up 1 base and J gave up 6 bases, with 18 bases separating them. The CDR3 sequence is 16 residues long. Germline CDR1 DFQATT, CDR2 SNEGSKA (reference sequence).

V is TRBV20-1 and J is TRBJ1-1; TRBD1 matches at 7 bases. The CDR3 extends over 14 amino acids. Losses at the gene ends were 0 bases for V and 5 bases for J; bases not matched to a gene: 6. Germline CDR1 and CDR2: DFQATT and SNEGSKA (reference sequence). CDR3 nucleotides: TGCAGTGCTAGAGAGACAGGGTTGGGGACTGAAGCTTTCTTT. It codes for CSARETGLGTEAFF.

The table lists this clonotype with a few counts. The V and J genes are TRBV27 and TRBJ2-3; tentatively, D is TRBD2 (5 bases). Trimming left V 10 bases short and J 7 bases short, with 9 bases between. Germline V gene sequence: CDR1 MNHEY, CDR2 SMNVEV (reference sequence). CDR3 length: 10 amino acids. The CDR3 coding sequence is TGTGCCAAGACTACAAATACGCAGTATTTT. Its translation is CAKTTNTQYF.

This clonotype was counted only a few times. The chain couples TRBV7-2 to TRBJ2-3; no reliable D call. CDR1 is SGHTA and CDR2 is FQGNSA in the germline V gene. V gave up 3 bases and J gave up 1 base, with 8 bases separating them. The CDR3 sequence is 14 residues long. CDR3 nucleotides: TGTGCCAGCAGCTTTCTCGGGCGCACAGATACGCAGTATTTT. Its translation: CASSFLGRTDTQYF.

The chain uses TRBV7-3 and TRBJ1-1; D is ambiguous. The germline CDR1 and CDR2 sequences are SGHTA and FQGTGA. The length of the CDR3 is 15 residues. Trimming cost V 2 bases and J 4 bases, with 14 bases left between them. CDR3 sequence: CASSLLRREGTEAFF. DNA of the CDR3: TGTGCCAGCAGCTTACTTCGGAGGGAGGGCACTGAAGCTTTCTTT.

V gene TRBV20-1 combines with J gene TRBJ1-1, with 7 bases fitting TRBD1. The J segment lost 1 base and the V segment lost 8 bases, leaving 1 base of the junction unmatched. This CDR3 has 11 amino acids. In germline, CDR1 is DFQATT, CDR2 SNEGSKA (reference sequence). The CDR3 reads CSQGGNTEAFF. CDR3 nucleotides: TGCAGTCAGGGGGGGAACACTGAAGCTTTCTTT.

The V call is TRBV9, the J call TRBJ2-5; D is unresolved. The DNA end favors TRBJ2-4, so the J call may be wrong. CDR3 length: 14 residues. Germline values: CDR1 SGDLS, CDR2 YYNGEE. The chain's CDR3 is CASSGPVTKNIQYF. CDR3 coding DNA: TGTGCCAGCAGCGGGCCGGTGACCAAAAACATTCAGTACTTC.

Turning to this clonotype: A single base separates this from a much larger clone, so it may be a read error. This CDR3 is missing its conserved last phenylalanine or tryptophan, likely due to a read error. The genes are TRBV27 and TRBJ2-7; 9 bases map to TRBD2. The germline V gene encodes CDR1 MNHEY and CDR2 SMNVEV (reference sequence). V lost 5 bases, J lost 6 bases, and 11 bases stayed unmatched. The CDR3 totals 15 residues. The CDR3 DNA reads TGTGCCAGCAGTCCAACCCCGGGACTAGCTGGCGAGCAGTACTTG. It specifies CASSPTPGLAGEQYL.

This clonotype was recorded once. The chain links TRBV9 to TRBJ1-5; no definite D call. The CDR3 has 15 amino acids. CDR1 SGDLS and CDR2 YYNGEE come from the germline V gene. The germline V and J ends were trimmed by 1 base and 5 bases, with 13 bases remaining between them. The CDR3 DNA is TGTGCCAGCAGCGTATCGGGTGCGCCCTATCAGCCCCAGCATTTT. Protein sequence: CASSVSGAPYQPQHF. Full variable domain (remainder filled in from reference TRBV9 and TRBJ1-5): DSGVTQTPKHLITATGQRVTLRCSPRSGDLSVYWYQQSLDQGLQFLIQYYNGEERAKGNILERFSAQQFPDLHSELNLSSLELGDSALYFCASSVSGAPYQPQHFGDGTRLSIL.

The chain combines TRBV10-3 with TRBJ2-3; D is possibly TRBD1 (5 bases). V lost 7 bases to trimming and J lost 2 bases, with 10 bases between them. The germline V gene encodes CDR1 ENHRY and CDR2 SYGVKD. This CDR3 has 13 amino acids. CDR3 nucleotide sequence: TGTGCCATCACAGGGCTTAACACAGATACGCAGTATTTT. Residues: CAITGLNTDTQYF.

V is TRBV10-3 and J is TRBJ2-7; D possibly matches TRBD1 or TRBD2 (6 bases each). V was pared by 6 bases and J by 6 bases, with 15 bases between. Germline lookup yields CDR1 ENHRY and CDR2 SYGVKD. This CDR3 has 13 amino acids. CDR3 sequence (DNA): TGTGCCATCAGCTATTCGGGGGCGGGCGAGCAGTACTTC. Translating it yields CAISYSGAGEQYF.

The chain recombines TRBV20-1 with TRBJ2-7; TRBD2 matches at 9 bases. The germline gives CDR1 DFQATT, CDR2 SNEGSKA (reference sequence). After removal of 2 bases from V and 6 bases from J, the junction contained 14 bases not matched to a gene. CDR3 length: 16 residues. The CDR3 DNA reads TGCAGTGCTAGACGGAATAGCGGGGGTAATCGTTGCGAGCAGTACTTC. Protein product: CSARRNSGGNRCEQYF.

This clonotype was found once. The chain combines TRBV12-5 with TRBJ2-4; 7 bases fit TRBD1. The CDR3 totals 13 residues. CDR1 is LGHNT and CDR2 is FRNRAP in the germline V gene. Trimming cost V 6 bases and J 8 bases; bases outside gene matches: 7. The CDR3, as DNA: TGTGCTAGTGGGACCGACAGGGTTGACATTCAGTACTTC. Residues: CASGTDRVDIQYF. Together with reference TRBV12-5 and TRBJ2-4, the CDR3 gives the full variable domain: DARVTQTPRHKVTEMGQEVTMRCQPILGHNTVFWYRQTMMQGLELLAYFRNRAPLDDSGMPKDRFSAEMPDATLATLKIQPSEPRDSAVYFCASGTDRVDIQYFGAGTRLSVL.

This clonotype has a single count. The rearrangement links TRBV5-1 to TRBJ2-1; D perhaps matches TRBD2 (6 bases). TRBJ2-7 explains the end of the DNA better; the J call may be wrong. The germline gives CDR1 SGHRS, CDR2 YFSETQ. The CDR3 is made up of 18 amino acids. As DNA, the CDR3 is TGCGCCAGCAGCTTGGTTTTAAGGGGAGGCACGACAGACAATGAGCAGTACTTC. It translates to CASSLVLRGGTTDNEQYF.

V gene TRBV6-5 combines with J gene TRBJ1-6, with TRBD1 matching 9 bases. CDR1 is MNHEY, CDR2 SVGAGI, per germline. V dropped 7 bases and J dropped 2; count of bases not matched to a gene: 6. The CDR3 contains 16 residues. CDR3 sequence: CASKTGGIPYNSPLHF. CDR3 in DNA: TGTGCCAGCAAGACAGGGGGAATCCCCTATAATTCACCCCTCCACTTT.

This clonotype was detected only once. J is TRBJ2-1 and V is TRBV6-4, with TRBD2 identical over 7 bases. Germline V lookup: CDR1 MRHNA, CDR2 SNTAGT. After removal of 2 bases from V and 4 bases from J, the junction contained 5 bases not matched to a gene. The CDR3 spans 15 residues. In DNA form, the CDR3 reads TGTGCCAGCAGTGACGGCGGGGGAGCTTACAATGAGCAGTTCTTC. Its translation: CASSDGGGAYNEQFF.

This clonotype was counted many times. V gene TRBV7-2 combines with J gene TRBJ2-5; D perhaps matches TRBD2 (5 bases). V shed 5 bases and J shed 2 bases, with 15 bases lying between them. This CDR3 comprises 15 residues. The germline gives CDR1 SGHTA, CDR2 FQGNSA. CDR3 sequence (DNA): TGTGCCAGCAGCCGGGTGGACTCCCGACAAGAGACCCAGTACTTC. Its translation is CASSRVDSRQETQYF. Looking up the rest from reference TRBV7-2 and TRBJ2-5 gives the full variable domain: GAGVSQSPSNKVTEKGKDVELRCDPISGHTALYWYRQSLGQGLEFLIYFQGNSAPDKSGLPSDRFSAERTGGSVSTLTIQRTQQEDSAVYLCASSRVDSRQETQYFGPGTRLLVL.